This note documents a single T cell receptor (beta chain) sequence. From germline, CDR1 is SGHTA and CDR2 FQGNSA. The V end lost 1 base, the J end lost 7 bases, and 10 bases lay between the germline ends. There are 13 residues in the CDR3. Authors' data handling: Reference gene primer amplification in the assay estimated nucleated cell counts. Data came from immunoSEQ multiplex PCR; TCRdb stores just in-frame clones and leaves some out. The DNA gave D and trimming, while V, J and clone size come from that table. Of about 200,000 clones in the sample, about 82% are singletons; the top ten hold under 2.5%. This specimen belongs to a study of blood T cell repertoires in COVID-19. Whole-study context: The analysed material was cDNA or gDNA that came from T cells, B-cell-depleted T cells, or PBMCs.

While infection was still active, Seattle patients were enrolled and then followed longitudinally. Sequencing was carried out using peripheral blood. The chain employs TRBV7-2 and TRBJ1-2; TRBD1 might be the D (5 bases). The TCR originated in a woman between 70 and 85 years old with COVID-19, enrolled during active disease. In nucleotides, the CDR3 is TGTGCCAGCAGCTTAGAGCCCAGGGTTGGCTACACCTTC. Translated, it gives CASSLEPRVGYTF.